Presented here are 7 T cell receptor beta chains from one specimen sequenced in a study of T cell responses to AZD1222 COVID-19 vaccine. Some clones are missing from TCRdb's copy, which holds only in-frame ones; the method was immunoSEQ multiplex PCR. The sample yields over 75,000 clones, about 92% seen once. The sequences come from peripheral blood, collected on day 0 of AZD1222 vaccination. The receptor set was obtained from an adult in good health.

J is TRBJ1-1 and V is TRBV14; D unresolved. The CDR3 loop spans 14 amino acids. V was pared by 1 base and J by 2 bases, with 8 bases between. Germline values: CDR1 SGHDN, CDR2 FVKESK. DNA for the CDR3: TGTGCCAGCAGCCAAGGTAACTTCAACACTGAAGCTTTCTTT. Residues: CASSQGNFNTEAFF.

In nucleotides, the CDR3 is TGTGCCAGCAGCCAAACACCGGGACTAGCGGTCCACACCGGGGAGCTGTTTTTT. Residues: CASSQTPGLAVHTGELFF. V is TRBV4-2 and J is TRBJ2-2; 11 bases align to TRBD2. CDR1 and CDR2 from the germline V gene are LGHNA and YNFKEQ. Trimming cost V 2 bases and J 3 bases; bases outside gene matches: 8. The CDR3 spans 18 residues.

This chain links TRBV27 with TRBJ2-6; D is undetermined. With 2 bases removed from V and 2 bases from J, the gap between germline ends came to 7 bases. The length of the CDR3 is 15 residues. Per germline, CDR1 MNHEY and CDR2 SMNVEV (reference sequence). The CDR3 nucleotides read TGTGCCAGCAGTTTAAGACGGGCTGGGGCCAACGTCCTGACTTTC. Protein: CASSLRRAGANVLTF. Supplemented by reference TRBV27 and TRBJ2-6, the full variable domain reads EAQVTQNPRYLITVTGKKLTVTCSQNMNHEYMSWYRQDPGLGLRQIYYSMNVEVTDKGDVPEGYKVSRKEKRNFPLILESPSPNQTSLYFCASSLRRAGANVLTFGAGSRLTVL.

V and J are TRBV5-4 and TRBJ1-2; D is perhaps TRBD1 (6 bases). Trimming removed 4 bases at V and 4 bases at J, with 20 bases between. The CDR3 spans 16 residues. CDR1 and CDR2 (germline): SGHNT, YYREEE (reference sequence). CDR3 in amino acids: CASSPPVGGSGYGYTF. The CDR3 DNA is TGTGCCAGCAGCCCCCCGGTAGGGGGTTCGGGCTATGGCTACACCTTC.

This sequence joins TRBV5-5 and TRBJ2-7, with D possibly matching TRBD1 (5 bases). The CDR3 spans 15 residues. V was shortened by 0 bases and J by 4 bases, with 14 bases between the two germline ends. Germline values: CDR1 SGHKS, CDR2 YYEKEE (reference sequence). This CDR3 is CASSLELGAPYEQYF. The DNA for the CDR3 is TGTGCCAGCAGCTTGGAACTTGGGGCCCCGTACGAGCAGTACTTC.

A single count supports this clone. The chain has TRBV15 and TRBJ1-4; possible D gene TRBD1, 5 bases. Germline V gene lookup returns CDR1 LNHNV and CDR2 YYDKDF (reference sequence). The CDR3 loop spans 14 amino acids. The V and J ends lost 1 base and 5 bases respectively, with 8 bases between them. CDR3 DNA sequence: TGTGCCACCAGCAGAGGGGGGGTCAATGAAAAACTGTTTTTT. Its protein is CATSRGGVNEKLFF.

Only a few counts were recorded for this clone. The V call is TRBV11-3, the J call TRBJ2-5; D possibly corresponds to TRBD1 (6 bases). Germline CDR1 is SGHNT and CDR2 is YENEEA. V was clipped by 5 bases and J by 4 bases, with 11 bases between them. There are 13 residues in the CDR3. As DNA, the CDR3 is TGTGCCAGCAGCCGGACAGTGGGAGAGACCCAGTACTTC. This codes for CASSRTVGETQYF.